This passage covers 27 T cell receptor beta chains from one sample sequenced in a study of T-cell memory formation after mild COVID-19 (dated by TCRdb to about 2021). Preparation of the library involved 5' RACE. The run used an Illumina NovaSeq 6000. The public reads were quality trimmed at Q25 with fastp and then assembled into clones with MiXCR by TCRdb, keeping productive beta chains. Each record represents a unique CDR3 protein, reported with the most common genes and DNA among its rows. In this sample the table shows approximately 350,000 distinct CDR3 sequences, roughly 14% of which occur a single time. Approximately 20% of the sample is held by the ten biggest clonotypes. Sequencing used PBMCs or a T cell subset sorted from them (not recorded which). The receptors were gathered from a man in his late teens or twenties who had mild COVID-19 (a few samples of this study predate the infection). The sample titles of this study are shuffled in the database, so cell type and time point are left out; the donor was told from shared clones.

This clonotype was found a few times. The chain couples TRBV7-9 to TRBJ2-5; no reliable D call. In germline, CDR1 is SEHNR, CDR2 FQNEAQ (reference sequence). Trimming cost V 10 bases and J 4 bases, with 19 bases left between them. This CDR3 has 14 residues. The DNA for the CDR3 is TGTGCCACACGGGCACATTCTGCCTTAGAGACCCAGTACTTC. Translation: CATRAHSALETQYF.

This chain joins TRBV2 and TRBJ1-2; TRBD1 aligns across 9 bases. V shed 10 bases, J shed 4 bases, and the junction held 10 bases outside the gene matches. The CDR3 is made up of 14 amino acids. CDR1 and CDR2 (germline): SNHLY, FYNNEI. CDR3 nucleotide sequence: TGTGCCACCTCCGGGACAGGGAACGCCTATGGCTACACCTTC. It codes for CATSGTGNAYGYTF.

The chain uses TRBV19 and TRBJ2-3; 9 bases fit TRBD1. The trim removed 6 bases at V and 6 bases at J, leaving 10 bases unmatched. The germline V gene encodes CDR1 LNHDA and CDR2 SQIVND (reference sequence). The CDR3 loop spans 15 amino acids. The CDR3: CASSPQGARQDTQYF. As DNA, the CDR3 is TGTGCCAGTAGCCCACAGGGGGCACGTCAGGATACGCAGTATTTT.

This clonotype was observed many times. The chain combines TRBV10-1 with TRBJ2-2; no clear D. V lost 4 bases to trimming and J lost 2 bases, with 14 bases between them. Per the germline V gene, CDR1 is WNHNN and CDR2 is SYGVQD (reference sequence). There are 16 residues in the CDR3. The CDR3 here is CASSATLDLNTGELFF. CDR3 DNA sequence: TGCGCCAGCAGTGCCACACTGGACCTAAACACCGGGGAGCTGTTTTTT.

This clonotype was picked up a small number of times. V gene TRBV7-9 combines with J gene TRBJ2-5, with D possibly TRBD1 on 5 matching bases. The germline gives CDR1 SEHNR, CDR2 FQNEAQ (reference sequence). The CDR3 has 17 amino acids. V was clipped by 4 bases and J by 2 bases, with 20 bases between them. The CDR3 spells CASSSTGRYLIQETQYF. The DNA for the CDR3 is TGTGCCAGCAGCTCCACAGGACGGTATTTAATACAAGAGACCCAGTACTTC.

This clonotype occurred a few times. The chain uses TRBV7-2 and TRBJ2-5; D perhaps matches TRBD2 (5 bases). The germline gives CDR1 SGHTA, CDR2 FQGNSA. The CDR3 is 16 residues long. Trimming shortened V by 2 bases and J by 9 bases, and 22 bases separated the two germline ends. The CDR3 DNA reads as TGTGCCAGCAGCTTAAGGCTGGCGGGCGTGGTGGGGTCCCAGTACTTC. This sequence encodes CASSLRLAGVVGSQYF.

The J gene is TRBJ2-3, the V gene TRBV7-2; D possibly corresponds to TRBD2 (6 bases). Germline loops: CDR1 SGHTA, CDR2 FQGNSA. CDR3 length: 16 residues. Trimming took off 1 base at V and 3 bases at J, with 14 bases between the two ends. CDR3 sequence: CASSLGRMAGTDTQYF. Here the CDR3 DNA reads TGTGCCAGCAGCTTAGGTCGTATGGCGGGGACAGATACGCAGTATTTT.

The V call is TRBV19, the J call TRBJ1-5, with 7 bases that match TRBD1. Germline values: CDR1 LNHDA, CDR2 SQIVND (reference sequence). Germline trimming cut 7 bases from V and 2 bases from J; bases unmatched to any gene: 5. There are 14 residues in the CDR3. The CDR3 DNA follows: TGTGCCAGTACCCTTACAGGGGGCAATCAGCCCCAGCATTTT. This gives the protein CASTLTGGNQPQHF.

This clonotype was counted a few times. V is TRBV12-3 or TRBV12-4 and J is TRBJ2-1; 8 nucleotides agree with TRBD1. This CDR3 region has 15 residues. V shed 6 bases and J 3 bases; nucleotides not matched to a gene: 7. This CDR3 is CASRMTGEVYNEQFF. The CDR3 nucleotides are TGTGCCAGCAGGATGACAGGGGAAGTCTACAATGAGCAGTTCTTC.

The chain has TRBV4-2 and TRBJ2-3; 7 bases align to TRBD2. V shed 4 bases, J shed 3 bases, and the junction held 13 bases outside the gene matches. The CDR3 is 17 residues long. Looked up from germline, CDR1 is LGHNA and CDR2 is YNFKEQ. The CDR3 here is CASSLGLDQTLTDTQYF. CDR3 nucleotides: TGTGCCAGCAGCCTAGGACTAGACCAGACGTTAACAGATACGCAGTATTTT.

This chain connects TRBV5-4 to TRBJ2-5; 10 positions agree with TRBD2. The CDR3 contains 16 residues. The junction had 10 bases not matched to a gene; V was cut back by 3 bases and J by 5 bases. Germline V gene lookup returns CDR1 SGHNT and CDR2 YYREEE (reference sequence). CDR3 sequence reads: CASSWRRLAGVETQYF. CDR3 DNA sequence: TGTGCCAGCAGCTGGAGGCGGCTAGCGGGGGTGGAGACCCAGTACTTC.

The J gene is TRBJ2-3, the V gene TRBV12-3 or TRBV12-4, with TRBD1 matching over 10 bases. This CDR3 is built from 15 residues. With V trimmed by 5 bases and J by 4 bases, 6 bases remained unmatched. The DNA for the CDR3 is TGTGCCAGCAGTCCGGGACAGGGGCATTCAGATACGCAGTATTTT. This gives the protein CASSPGQGHSDTQYF.

The chain joins TRBV5-1 to TRBJ2-1, with D possibly matching TRBD2 (6 bases). CDR3 length: 16 residues. The germline gives CDR1 SGHRS, CDR2 YFSETQ. V was trimmed by 4 bases and J by 6 bases, leaving 20 bases between them. CDR3 region: CASSLRPSGSPNEQFF. CDR3 coding DNA: TGCGCCAGCAGCCTCAGGCCAAGCGGGTCCCCCAATGAGCAGTTCTTC.

This clonotype was observed a handful of times. This rearrangement joins TRBV3-1 to TRBJ2-3, with D hard to call. The germline gives CDR1 LGHDT, CDR2 YNNKEL (reference sequence). Trimming removed 1 base at V and 2 bases at J, with 10 bases between. This CDR3 contains 15 residues. The CDR3 DNA reads as TGTGCCAGCAGCCAAGGGGGAATAGTCACAGATACGCAGTATTTT. Translated, it gives CASSQGGIVTDTQYF.

This clonotype was found many times. This chain links TRBV7-6 with TRBJ2-2; no clear D. Germline lookup yields CDR1 SGHVS and CDR2 FNYEAQ. Trimming removed 3 bases from V and 1 base from J, with 9 bases in between. The CDR3 has 15 amino acids. CDR3 coding DNA: TGTGCCAGCAGCTTTACAGAGCGGAACACCGGGGAGCTGTTTTTT. Protein sequence: CASSFTERNTGELFF. Full variable domain (rest looked up from reference TRBV7-6 and TRBJ2-2): GAGVSQSPRYKVTKRGQDVALRCDPISGHVSLYWYRQALGQGPEFLTYFNYEAQQDKSGLPNDRFSAERPEGSISTLTIQRTEQRDSAMYRCASSFTERNTGELFFGEGSRLTVL.

This chain links TRBV12-3 or TRBV12-4 with TRBJ2-2, with D unclear. Trimming removed 6 bases at V and 5 bases at J, with 7 bases between. This CDR3 is built from 12 residues. This CDR3 is CASRGRTGELFF. Here the CDR3 DNA reads TGTGCCAGCAGGGGAAGGACCGGGGAGCTGTTTTTT.

This clonotype occurred a few times. This sequence joins TRBV28 and TRBJ2-3, with 8 bases matching TRBD2. The CDR3 totals 14 residues. Germline CDR1 reads MDHEN; CDR2 reads SYDVKM. The J segment lost 2 bases and the V segment lost 3 bases, leaving 1 base of the junction unmatched. CDR3 residues: CASSFSGVTDTQYF. The CDR3 DNA sequence: TGTGCCAGCAGTTTTAGCGGGGTCACAGATACGCAGTATTTT.

The chain couples TRBV24-1 to TRBJ1-5, with a tentative D call TRBD1 (5 bases). Per the germline V gene, CDR1 is KGHDR and CDR2 is SFDVKD. The CDR3 length is 12 residues. V was clipped by 3 bases and J by 7 bases, with 6 bases between them. The CDR3 coding sequence is TGTGCCACCAGTGATCGGGGGCAGCCCCAGCATTTT. It encodes CATSDRGQPQHF.

The chain recombines TRBV9 with TRBJ1-2; D uncertain. The germline gives CDR1 SGDLS, CDR2 YYNGEE. CDR3 length: 13 residues. V gave up 0 bases and J gave up 1 base, with 4 bases separating them. The CDR3 reads CASSVVLNYGYTF. CDR3 sequence (DNA): TGTGCCAGCAGCGTAGTGCTTAACTATGGCTACACCTTC.

The chain joins TRBV7-2 to TRBJ2-2; D possibly matches TRBD1 or TRBD2 (5 bases each). V dropped 5 bases and J dropped 6 bases, with 19 bases sitting between them. The CDR3 length is 16 residues. Germline-derived CDR1 and CDR2 are SGHTA and FQGNSA. In nucleotides, the CDR3 is TGTGCCAGCAGCCCGCCCACTAGACAGTTAGCCGGGGAGCTGTTTTTT. The encoded protein is CASSPPTRQLAGELFF.

V is TRBV5-1 and J is TRBJ2-1, with 12 nucleotides matching TRBD2. The CDR3 has 16 residues. Germline V gene data show CDR1 as SGHRS and CDR2 as YFSETQ. With 0 bases clipped from V and 8 bases from J, the junction kept 6 bases outside the gene matches. The CDR3 reads CASSLGTSGGSDEQFF. CDR3 in DNA: TGCGCCAGCAGCTTGGGAACTAGCGGGGGGAGTGATGAGCAGTTCTTC.

This clonotype was detected a few times. This chain uses TRBV3-1 with TRBJ1-6, with 8 bases matching TRBD1. This CDR3 region has 17 residues. With V trimmed by 4 bases and J by 7 bases, 12 bases remained unmatched. Germline V lookup: CDR1 LGHDT, CDR2 YNNKEL (reference sequence). For the CDR3, the DNA is TGTGCCAGCAGCCGCGACAGGGGAATCGTGGGGAATTCACCCCTCCACTTT. Translating gives CASSRDRGIVGNSPLHF.

This clonotype has only a few counts. The V call is TRBV4-3, the J call TRBJ2-5, with D possibly matching TRBD2 (5 bases). The CDR3 consists of 15 residues. The V end lost 4 bases, the J end lost 3 bases, and 15 bases lay between the germline ends. Germline V CDR1 and CDR2: LGHNA, YSLEER. The chain's CDR3 is CASSRQHLGEETQYF. The DNA of the CDR3 is TGCGCCAGCAGCCGCCAACACCTCGGGGAAGAGACCCAGTACTTC.

This clonotype showed up many times. The chain couples TRBV6-2 or TRBV6-3 to TRBJ2-7, with D unclear. Germline lookup yields CDR1 MNHEY and CDR2 SVGEGT. The CDR3 contains 15 residues. V lost 8 bases, J lost 6 bases, and 23 bases lay in between. CDR3 DNA: TGTGCCAGCGCGATGTTGGAACAGCCCGATGGCGAGCAGTACGTC. Amino acids: CASAMLEQPDGEQYV.

This rearrangement joins TRBV20-1 to TRBJ1-1, with a possible D match to TRBD1 (5 bases). The V gene's germline CDR1 is DFQATT and CDR2 SNEGSKA (reference sequence). The V end lost 1 base, the J end lost 4 bases, and 13 bases lay between the germline ends. This CDR3 is 14 amino acids long. Here the CDR3 DNA reads TGCAGTGCTAGAGTCGCTTCTGGGGCCACTGAAGCTTTCTTT. This encodes CSARVASGATEAFF.

This chain connects TRBV7-3 to TRBJ2-1; 9 bases map to TRBD1. V dropped 2 bases and J dropped 6; count of bases not matched to a gene: 5. Germline CDR1 is SGHTA and CDR2 is FQGTGA. There are 15 residues in the CDR3. In DNA form, the CDR3 reads TGTGCCAGCAGCTTACAGGGACAGGGATTCAATGAGCAGTTCTTC. Protein sequence: CASSLQGQGFNEQFF.

This chain uses TRBV7-8 with TRBJ1-1; D gene unclear. Per germline, CDR1 SGHVS and CDR2 FQNEAQ. The length of the CDR3 is 13 residues. V gave up 1 base and J gave up 11 bases, with 14 bases separating them. The CDR3 here is CASSLGPQRAAFF. The CDR3 DNA is TGTGCCAGCAGCTTAGGACCCCAGAGAGCCGCTTTCTTT.